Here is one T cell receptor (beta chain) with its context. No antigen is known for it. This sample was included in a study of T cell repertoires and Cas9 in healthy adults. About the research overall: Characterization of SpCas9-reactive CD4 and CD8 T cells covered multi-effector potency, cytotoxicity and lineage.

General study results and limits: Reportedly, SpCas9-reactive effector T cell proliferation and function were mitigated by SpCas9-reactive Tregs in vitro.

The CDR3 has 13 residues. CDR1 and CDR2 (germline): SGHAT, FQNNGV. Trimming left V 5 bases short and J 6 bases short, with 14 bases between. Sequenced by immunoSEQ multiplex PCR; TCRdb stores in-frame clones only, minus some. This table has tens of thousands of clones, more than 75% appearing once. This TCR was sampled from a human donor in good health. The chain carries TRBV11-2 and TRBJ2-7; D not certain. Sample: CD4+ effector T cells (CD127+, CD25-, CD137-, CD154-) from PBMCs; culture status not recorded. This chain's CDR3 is CASSEYAAFEQYF. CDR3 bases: TGTGCCAGCAGCGAATATGCAGCTTTCGAGCAGTACTTC.